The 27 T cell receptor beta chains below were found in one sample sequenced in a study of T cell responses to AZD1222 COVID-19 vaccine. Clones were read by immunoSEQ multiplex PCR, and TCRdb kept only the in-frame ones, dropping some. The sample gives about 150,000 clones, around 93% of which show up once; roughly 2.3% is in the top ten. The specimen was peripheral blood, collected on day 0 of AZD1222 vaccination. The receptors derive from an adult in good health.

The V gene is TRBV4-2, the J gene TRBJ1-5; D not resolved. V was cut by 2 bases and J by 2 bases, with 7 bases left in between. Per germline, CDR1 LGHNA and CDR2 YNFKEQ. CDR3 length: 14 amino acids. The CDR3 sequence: CASSQNVGNQPQHF. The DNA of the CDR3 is TGTGCCAGCAGCCAAAACGTGGGCAATCAGCCCCAGCATTTT.

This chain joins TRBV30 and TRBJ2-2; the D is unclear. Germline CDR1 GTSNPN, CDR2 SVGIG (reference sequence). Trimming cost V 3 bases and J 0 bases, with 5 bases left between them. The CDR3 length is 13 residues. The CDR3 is CAWRATNTGELFF. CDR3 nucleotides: TGTGCCTGGAGAGCGACGAACACCGGGGAGCTGTTTTTT.

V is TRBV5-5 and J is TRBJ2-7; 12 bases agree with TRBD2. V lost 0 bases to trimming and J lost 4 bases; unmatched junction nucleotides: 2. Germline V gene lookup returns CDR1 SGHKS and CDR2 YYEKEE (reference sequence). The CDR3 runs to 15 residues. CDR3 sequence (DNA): TGTGCCAGCAGCTTGGTGACTAGCGGGAGTTACGAGCAGTACTTC. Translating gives CASSLVTSGSYEQYF.

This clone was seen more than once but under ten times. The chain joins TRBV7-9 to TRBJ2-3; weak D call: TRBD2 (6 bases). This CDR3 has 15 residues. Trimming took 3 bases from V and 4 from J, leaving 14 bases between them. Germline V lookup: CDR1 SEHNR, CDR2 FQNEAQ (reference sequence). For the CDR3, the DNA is TGTGCCAGCAGCTTCAGTAGCGGAGATTCAGATACGCAGTATTTT. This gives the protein CASSFSSGDSDTQYF.

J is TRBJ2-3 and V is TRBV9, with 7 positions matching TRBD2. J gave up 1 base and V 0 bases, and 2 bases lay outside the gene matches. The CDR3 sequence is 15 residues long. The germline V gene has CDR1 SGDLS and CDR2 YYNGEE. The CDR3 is CASSVGAGGTDTQYF. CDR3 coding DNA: TGTGCCAGCAGCGTAGGTGCGGGGGGCACAGATACGCAGTATTTT.

In nucleotides, the CDR3 is TGTGCCAGCAGTCCCCGGGACGGGGGTGAAGCTTTCTTT. Amino acids: CASSPRDGGEAFF. The rearrangement links TRBV28 to TRBJ1-1; D possibly corresponds to TRBD1 (5 bases). This CDR3 is built from 13 residues. V was clipped by 5 bases and J by 7 bases, with 14 bases between them. The V gene's germline CDR1 is MDHEN and CDR2 SYDVKM.

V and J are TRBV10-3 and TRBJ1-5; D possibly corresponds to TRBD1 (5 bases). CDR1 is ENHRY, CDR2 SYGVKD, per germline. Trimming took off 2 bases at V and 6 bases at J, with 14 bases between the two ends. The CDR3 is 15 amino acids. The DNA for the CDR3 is TGTGCCATCAGTGAGAATCCCGGGGCGGGTCAGCCCCAGCATTTT. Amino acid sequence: CAISENPGAGQPQHF.

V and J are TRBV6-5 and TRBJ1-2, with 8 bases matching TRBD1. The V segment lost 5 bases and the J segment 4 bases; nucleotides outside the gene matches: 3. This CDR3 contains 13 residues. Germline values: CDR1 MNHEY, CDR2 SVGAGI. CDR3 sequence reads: CASSRQGSYGYTF. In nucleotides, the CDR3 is TGTGCCAGCAGTCGACAGGGGAGCTATGGCTACACCTTC.

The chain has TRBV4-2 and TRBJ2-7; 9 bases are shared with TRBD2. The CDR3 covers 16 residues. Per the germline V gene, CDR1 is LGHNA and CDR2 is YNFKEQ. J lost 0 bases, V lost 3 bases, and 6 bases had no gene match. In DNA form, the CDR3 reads TGTGCCAGCAGCCAGTATTCTAGCGGGGCCTCCTACGAGCAGTACTTC. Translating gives CASSQYSSGASYEQYF.

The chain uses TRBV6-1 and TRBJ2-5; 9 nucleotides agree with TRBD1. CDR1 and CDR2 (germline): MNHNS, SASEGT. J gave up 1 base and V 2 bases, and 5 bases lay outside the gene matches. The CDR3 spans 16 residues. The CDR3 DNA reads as TGTGCCAGCAGTGAATGGGGACAGGGTGGCCAAGAGACCCAGTACTTC. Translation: CASSEWGQGGQETQYF.

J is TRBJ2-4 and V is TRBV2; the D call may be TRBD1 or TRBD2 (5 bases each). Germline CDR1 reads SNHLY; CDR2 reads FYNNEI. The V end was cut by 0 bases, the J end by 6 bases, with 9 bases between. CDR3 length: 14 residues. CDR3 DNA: TGTGCCAGCAGTGAAGCGTGGGGGTTAAACATTCAGTACTTC. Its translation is CASSEAWGLNIQYF.

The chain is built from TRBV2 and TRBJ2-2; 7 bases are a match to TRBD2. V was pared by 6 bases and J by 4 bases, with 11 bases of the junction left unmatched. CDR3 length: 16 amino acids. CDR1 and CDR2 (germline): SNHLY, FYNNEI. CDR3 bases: TGTGCCAGCAGGGAGGGTCGGGAGGTAGGCACCGGGGAGCTGTTTTTT. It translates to CASREGREVGTGELFF.

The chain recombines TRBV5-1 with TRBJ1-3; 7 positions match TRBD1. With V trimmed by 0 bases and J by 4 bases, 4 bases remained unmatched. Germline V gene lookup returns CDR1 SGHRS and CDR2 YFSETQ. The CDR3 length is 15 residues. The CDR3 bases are TGCGCCAGCAGCTTGGACGGGACAGAAGGAAACACCATATATTTT. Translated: CASSLDGTEGNTIYF.

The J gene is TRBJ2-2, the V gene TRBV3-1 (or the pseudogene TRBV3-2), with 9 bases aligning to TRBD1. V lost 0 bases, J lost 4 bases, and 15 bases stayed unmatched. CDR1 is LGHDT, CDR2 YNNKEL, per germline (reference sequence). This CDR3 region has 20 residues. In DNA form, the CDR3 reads TGTGCCAGCAGCCAAGACGGATACATGGGACAGGGCCTTAGCACCGGGGAGCTGTTTTTT. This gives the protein CASSQDGYMGQGLSTGELFF.

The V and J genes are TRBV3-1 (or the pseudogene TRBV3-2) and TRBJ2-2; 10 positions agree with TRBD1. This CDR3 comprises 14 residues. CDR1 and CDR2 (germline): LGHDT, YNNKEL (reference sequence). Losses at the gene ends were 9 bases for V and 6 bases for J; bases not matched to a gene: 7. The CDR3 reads CASGGQGLAGELFF. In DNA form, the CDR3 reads TGTGCCAGTGGGGGACAGGGGTTGGCCGGGGAGCTGTTTTTT.

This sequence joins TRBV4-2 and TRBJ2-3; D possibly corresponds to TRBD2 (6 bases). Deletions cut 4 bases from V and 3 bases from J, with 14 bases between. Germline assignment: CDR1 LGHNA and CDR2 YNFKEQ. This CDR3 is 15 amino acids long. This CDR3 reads CASSPGGLATDTQYF. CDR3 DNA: TGTGCCAGCAGCCCAGGAGGGCTAGCAACAGATACGCAGTATTTT.

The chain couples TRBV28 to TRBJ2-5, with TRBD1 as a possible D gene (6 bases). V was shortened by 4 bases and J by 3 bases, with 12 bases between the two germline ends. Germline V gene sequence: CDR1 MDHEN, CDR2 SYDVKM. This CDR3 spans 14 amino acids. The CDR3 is CASSSFQGKETQYF. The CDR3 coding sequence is TGTGCCAGCAGTTCTTTTCAGGGGAAAGAGACCCAGTACTTC.

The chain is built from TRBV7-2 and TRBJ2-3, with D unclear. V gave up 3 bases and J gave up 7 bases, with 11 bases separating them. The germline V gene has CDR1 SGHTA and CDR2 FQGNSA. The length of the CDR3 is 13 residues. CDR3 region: CASSFPALNTQYF. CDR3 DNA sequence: TGTGCCAGCAGCTTCCCCGCCTTAAATACGCAGTATTTT.

CDR3 DNA: TGTGCCAGCAGGGGACCGGGACAGGGGCCCAACGTCCTGACTTTC. Translated: CASRGPGQGPNVLTF. V and J are TRBV11-2 and TRBJ2-6, with 10 nucleotides matching TRBD1. V gave up 6 bases and J gave up 8 bases; unmatched junction bases: 7. Germline CDR1 reads SGHAT; CDR2 reads FQNNGV. The CDR3 is made up of 15 amino acids. The full variable domain, completed using reference TRBV11-2 and TRBJ2-6, is EAGVAQSPRYKIIEKRQSVAFWCNPISGHATLYWYQQILGQGPKLLIQFQNNGVVDDSQLPKDRFSAERLKGVDSTLKIQPAKLEDSAVYLCASRGPGQGPNVLTFGAGSRLTVL.

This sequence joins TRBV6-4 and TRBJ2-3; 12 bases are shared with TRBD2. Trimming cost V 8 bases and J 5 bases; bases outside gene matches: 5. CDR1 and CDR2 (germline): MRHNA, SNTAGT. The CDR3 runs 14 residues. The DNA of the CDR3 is TGTGCCAGCGCCCCGGGACTAGCGGGAGATACGCAGTATTTT. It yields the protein CASAPGLAGDTQYF.

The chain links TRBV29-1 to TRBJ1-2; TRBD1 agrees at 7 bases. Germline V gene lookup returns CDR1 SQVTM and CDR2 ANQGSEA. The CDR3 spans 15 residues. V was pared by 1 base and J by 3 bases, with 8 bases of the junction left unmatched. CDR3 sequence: CSVEVRQGKDYGYTF. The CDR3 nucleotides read TGCAGCGTTGAAGTACGACAGGGTAAGGACTATGGCTACACCTTC.

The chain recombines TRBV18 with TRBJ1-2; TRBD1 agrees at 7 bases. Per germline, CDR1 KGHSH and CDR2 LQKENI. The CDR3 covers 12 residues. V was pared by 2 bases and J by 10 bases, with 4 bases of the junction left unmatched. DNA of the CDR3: TGTGCCAGCTCACCAAGACAGGGAGACTACACCTTC. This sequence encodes CASSPRQGDYTF.

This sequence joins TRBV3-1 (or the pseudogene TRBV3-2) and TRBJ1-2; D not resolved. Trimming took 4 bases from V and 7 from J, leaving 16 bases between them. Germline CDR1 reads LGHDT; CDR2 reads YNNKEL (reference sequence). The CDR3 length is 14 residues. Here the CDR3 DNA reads TGTGCCAGCAGCCCGGACCGGGGTAGAGGTGGCTACACCTTC. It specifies CASSPDRGRGGYTF.

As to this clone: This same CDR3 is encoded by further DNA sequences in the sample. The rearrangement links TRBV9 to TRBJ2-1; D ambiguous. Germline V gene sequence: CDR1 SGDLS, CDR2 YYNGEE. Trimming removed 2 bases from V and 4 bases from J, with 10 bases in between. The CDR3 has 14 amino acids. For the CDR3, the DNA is TGTGCCAGCAGCGTCGGTAGTTCATACAATGAGCAGTTCTTC. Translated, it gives CASSVGSSYNEQFF.

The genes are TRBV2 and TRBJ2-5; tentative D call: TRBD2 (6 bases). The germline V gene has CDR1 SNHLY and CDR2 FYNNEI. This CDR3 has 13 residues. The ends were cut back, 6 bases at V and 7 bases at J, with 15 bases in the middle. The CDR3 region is CASREGPAGTQYF. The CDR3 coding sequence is TGTGCCAGCAGGGAGGGACCGGCGGGGACCCAGTACTTC.

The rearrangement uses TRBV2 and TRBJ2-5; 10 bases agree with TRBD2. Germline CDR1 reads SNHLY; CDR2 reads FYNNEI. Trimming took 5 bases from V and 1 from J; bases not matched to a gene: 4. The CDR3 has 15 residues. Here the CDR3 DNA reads TGTGCCAGCAGTCCCATAGCGGGGGGCCAAGAGACCCAGTACTTC. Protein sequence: CASSPIAGGQETQYF.

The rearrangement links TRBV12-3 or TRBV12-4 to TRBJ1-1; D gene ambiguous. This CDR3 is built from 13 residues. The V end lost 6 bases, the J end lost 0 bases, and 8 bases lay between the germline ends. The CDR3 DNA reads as TGTGCCAGCAGCTTTCAGCTGAACACTGAAGCTTTCTTT. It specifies CASSFQLNTEAFF.